The clone carrying this T cell receptor beta chain showed up many times. Its antigen is currently unknown. This specimen comes from a study of T cells in Graves' hyperthyroidism and ophthalmopathy. The study, taken as a whole, reports: Ophthalmopathy was separated from stable hyperthyroidism by a 13 V-J model.

The V gene's germline CDR1 is MNHEY and CDR2 SMNVEV (reference sequence). The CDR3 is 15 amino acids. The J segment lost 2 bases and the V segment lost 3 bases, leaving 4 bases of the junction unmatched. Blood dates from first hyperthyroidism diagnosis, before any ophthalmopathy symptoms. The source of the PBMCs was approximately 10 ml of fresh peripheral blood. Amplified TCR beta CDR3 regions came from RNA transcripts. The HTBI primer set drove a first-round RT-PCR of the TCR CDR3. TCRdb used MiXCR to reprocess the multiplex PCR reads, holding one entry per CDR3 protein. The sample includes around 250,000 distinct CDR3 sequences, 13% to 15% of them seen just once.

The chain links TRBV27 to TRBJ2-1; 7 bases map to TRBD2. The sequence came from a woman between 40 and 55 years old with Graves' hyperthyroidism that later progressed to Graves' ophthalmopathy. Sequencing was carried out using blood. The CDR3 DNA reads as TGTGCCAGCAGTTTGGGGGACTACACCTACAATGAGCAGTTCTTC. It encodes CASSLGDYTYNEQFF.